A single sample gave rise to the 2 T cell receptor beta chains below, sequenced in a study of early T cells in non-severe SARS-CoV-2 infection. MiXCR was run by TCRdb on the 5' RACE reads, yielding one entry per CDR3 protein. Of 20,000 to 25,000 distinct CDR3 sequences detected, more than 3.5% appear once; the ten largest clones hold about 8%. The sequencing sample was made of whole blood. These receptors all come from an adult who was a healthcare worker with PCR-confirmed SARS-CoV-2 infection or an uninfected control (not recorded which).

V is TRBV6-2 or TRBV6-3 and J is TRBJ2-5; no definite D call. The germline V gene has CDR1 MNHEY and CDR2 SVGEGT. This CDR3 comprises 12 residues. V lost 5 bases and J lost 6, with 10 bases in between. This CDR3 reads CASSDPRKTQYF. The CDR3, as DNA: TGTGCCAGCAGTGATCCCCGGAAGACCCAGTACTTC.

Sample share makes this clonotype medium-sized (0.01 to 0.1%). The rearrangement joins TRBV7-2 to TRBJ1-6; D call uncertain. Germline V CDR1 and CDR2: SGHTA, FQGNSA. The CDR3 runs to 15 residues. The V and J ends lost 2 bases and 6 bases respectively, with 11 bases between them. CDR3: CASSLPEFRNSPLHF. The DNA for the CDR3 is TGTGCCAGCAGCTTACCGGAGTTCCGTAATTCACCCCTCCACTTT. Using reference TRBV7-2 and TRBJ1-6 for the parts outside the CDR3, the full variable domain is GAGVSQSPSNKVTEKGKDVELRCDPISGHTALYWYRQSLGQGLEFLIYFQGNSAPDKSGLPSDRFSAERTGGSVSTLTIQRTQQEDSAVYLCASSLPEFRNSPLHFGNGTRLTVT.